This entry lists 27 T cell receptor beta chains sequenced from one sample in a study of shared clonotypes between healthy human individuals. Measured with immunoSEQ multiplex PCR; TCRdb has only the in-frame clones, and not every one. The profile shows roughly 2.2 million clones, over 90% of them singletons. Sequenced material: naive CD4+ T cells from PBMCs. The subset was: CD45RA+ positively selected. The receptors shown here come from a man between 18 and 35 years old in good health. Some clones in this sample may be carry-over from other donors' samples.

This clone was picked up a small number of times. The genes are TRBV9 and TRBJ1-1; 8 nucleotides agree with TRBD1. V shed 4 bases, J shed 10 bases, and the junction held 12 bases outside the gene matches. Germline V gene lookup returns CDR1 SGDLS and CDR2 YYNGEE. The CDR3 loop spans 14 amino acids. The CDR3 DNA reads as TGTGCCAGCAGCCGAGGGACAGGCGCGATTGGAGCTTTCTTT. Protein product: CASSRGTGAIGAFF.

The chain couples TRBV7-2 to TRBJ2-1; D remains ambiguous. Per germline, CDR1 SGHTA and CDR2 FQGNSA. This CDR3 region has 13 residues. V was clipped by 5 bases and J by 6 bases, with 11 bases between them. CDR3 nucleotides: TGTGCCAGCAGCCCGAGGATAGCCAATGAGCAGTTCTTC. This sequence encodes CASSPRIANEQFF.

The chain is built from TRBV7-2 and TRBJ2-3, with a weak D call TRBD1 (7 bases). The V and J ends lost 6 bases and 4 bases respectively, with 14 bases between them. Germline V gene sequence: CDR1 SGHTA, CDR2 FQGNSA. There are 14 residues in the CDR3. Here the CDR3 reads CASSRQGGPDTQYF. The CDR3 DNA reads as TGTGCCAGCAGTAGGCAGGGGGGTCCAGATACGCAGTATTTT.

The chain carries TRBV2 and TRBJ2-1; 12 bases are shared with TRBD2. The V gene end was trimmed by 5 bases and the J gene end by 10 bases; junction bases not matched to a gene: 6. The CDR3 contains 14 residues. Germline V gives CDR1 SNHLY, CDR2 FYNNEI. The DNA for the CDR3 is TGTGCCAGCAGTCAGTCTAGCGGGAGGGGGGAGCAGTTCTTC. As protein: CASSQSSGRGEQFF.

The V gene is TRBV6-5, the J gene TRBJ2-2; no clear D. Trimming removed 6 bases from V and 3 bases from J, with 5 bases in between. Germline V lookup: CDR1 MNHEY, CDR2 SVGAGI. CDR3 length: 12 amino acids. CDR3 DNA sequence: TGTGCCAGCAGGTTGGACACCGGGGAGCTGTTTTTT. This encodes CASRLDTGELFF.

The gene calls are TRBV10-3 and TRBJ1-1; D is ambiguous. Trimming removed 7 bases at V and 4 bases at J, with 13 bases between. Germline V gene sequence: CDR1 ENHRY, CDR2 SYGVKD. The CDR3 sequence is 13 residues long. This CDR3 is CAINGRSGTEAFF. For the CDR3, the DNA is TGTGCCATCAACGGCAGGTCGGGCACTGAAGCTTTCTTT.

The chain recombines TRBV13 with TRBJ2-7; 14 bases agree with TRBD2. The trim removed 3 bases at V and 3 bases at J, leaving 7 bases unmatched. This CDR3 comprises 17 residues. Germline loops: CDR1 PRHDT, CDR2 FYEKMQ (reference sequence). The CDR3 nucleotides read TGTGCCAGCAGCTTTACCTCCGGGACTAGCGGGAGCTACGAGCAGTACTTC. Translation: CASSFTSGTSGSYEQYF.

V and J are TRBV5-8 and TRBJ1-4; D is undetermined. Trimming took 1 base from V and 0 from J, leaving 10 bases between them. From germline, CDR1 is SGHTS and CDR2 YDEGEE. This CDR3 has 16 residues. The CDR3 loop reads CASSLSLLATNEKLFF. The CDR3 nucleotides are TGTGCCAGCAGCTTGAGTCTACTCGCAACTAATGAAAAACTGTTTTTT.

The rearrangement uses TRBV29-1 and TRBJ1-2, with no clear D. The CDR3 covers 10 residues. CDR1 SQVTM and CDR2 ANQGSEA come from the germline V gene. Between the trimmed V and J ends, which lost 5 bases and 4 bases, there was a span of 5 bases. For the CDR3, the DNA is TGCAGCGTTTACTTCTATGGCTACACCTTC. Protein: CSVYFYGYTF.

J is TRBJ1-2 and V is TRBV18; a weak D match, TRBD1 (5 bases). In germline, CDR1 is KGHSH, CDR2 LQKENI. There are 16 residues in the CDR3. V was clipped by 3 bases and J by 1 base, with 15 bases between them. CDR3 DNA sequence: TGTGCCAGCTCACCCGAGCGGGGCAGGATTAACTATGGCTACACCTTC. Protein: CASSPERGRINYGYTF.

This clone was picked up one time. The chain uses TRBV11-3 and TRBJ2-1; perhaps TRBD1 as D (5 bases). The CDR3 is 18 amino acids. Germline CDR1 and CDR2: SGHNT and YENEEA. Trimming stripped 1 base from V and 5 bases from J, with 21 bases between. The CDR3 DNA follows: TGTGCCAGCAGCTTAGCTGGGGCAGCACCCTCAATACACAATGAGCAGTTCTTC. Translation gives CASSLAGAAPSIHNEQFF.

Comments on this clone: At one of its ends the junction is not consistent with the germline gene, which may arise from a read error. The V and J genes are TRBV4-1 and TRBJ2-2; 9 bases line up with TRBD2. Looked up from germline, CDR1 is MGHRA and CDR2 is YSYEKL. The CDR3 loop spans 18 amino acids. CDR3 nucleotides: TGCGCCAGCAGCCACCTAATTTCCGGACTAGCGAACCCCGGGGAGCTGTTTTTT. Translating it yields CASSHLISGLANPGELFF.

The CDR3 loop is CAWEHGTGKGEQYF. In nucleotides, the CDR3 is TGTGCCTGGGAACACGGGACAGGGAAGGGGGAGCAGTACTTC. J is TRBJ2-7 and V is TRBV30; 9 nucleotides agree with TRBD1. In germline, CDR1 is GTSNPN, CDR2 SVGIG (reference sequence). J gave up 7 bases and V 5 bases, and 12 bases lay outside the gene matches. This CDR3 contains 14 residues.

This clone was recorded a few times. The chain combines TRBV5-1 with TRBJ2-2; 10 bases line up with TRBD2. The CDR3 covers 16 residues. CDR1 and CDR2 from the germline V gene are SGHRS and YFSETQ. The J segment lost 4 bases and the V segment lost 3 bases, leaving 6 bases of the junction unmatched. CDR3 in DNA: TGCGCCAGCAGCTGGACGGGACTAGCGAGCACCGGGGAGCTGTTTTTT. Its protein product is CASSWTGLASTGELFF.

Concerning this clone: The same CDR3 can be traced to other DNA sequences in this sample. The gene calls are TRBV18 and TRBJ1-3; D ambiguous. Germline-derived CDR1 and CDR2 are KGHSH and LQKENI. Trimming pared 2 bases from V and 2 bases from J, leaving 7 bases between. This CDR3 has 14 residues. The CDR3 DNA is TGTGCCAGCTCACCATCCGGGGCTGGAAACACCATATATTTT. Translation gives CASSPSGAGNTIYF.

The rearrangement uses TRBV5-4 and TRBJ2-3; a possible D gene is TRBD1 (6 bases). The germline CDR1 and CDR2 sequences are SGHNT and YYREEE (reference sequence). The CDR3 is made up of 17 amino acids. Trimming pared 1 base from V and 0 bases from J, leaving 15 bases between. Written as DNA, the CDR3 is TGTGCCAGCAGCTTGTCGGGGACACTATCAAGCACAGATACGCAGTATTTT. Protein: CASSLSGTLSSTDTQYF.

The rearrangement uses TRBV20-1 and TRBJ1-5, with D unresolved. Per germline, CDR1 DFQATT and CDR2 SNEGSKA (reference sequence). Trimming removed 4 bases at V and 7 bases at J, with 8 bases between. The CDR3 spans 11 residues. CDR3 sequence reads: CSAKKGQPQHF. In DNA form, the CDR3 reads TGCAGTGCTAAGAAAGGACAGCCCCAGCATTTT.

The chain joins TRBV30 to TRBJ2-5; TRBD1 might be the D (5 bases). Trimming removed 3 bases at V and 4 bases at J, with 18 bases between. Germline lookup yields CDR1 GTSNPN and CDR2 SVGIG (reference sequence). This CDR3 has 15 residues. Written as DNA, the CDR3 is TGTGCCTGGAGCCCCGGCAGGGTTGAGCGAGAGACCCAGTACTTC. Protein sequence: CAWSPGRVERETQYF.

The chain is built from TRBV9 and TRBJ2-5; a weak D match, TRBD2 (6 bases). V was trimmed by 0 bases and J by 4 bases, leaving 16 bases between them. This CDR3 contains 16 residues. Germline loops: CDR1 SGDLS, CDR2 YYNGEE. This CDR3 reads CASSVVAGRFGETQYF. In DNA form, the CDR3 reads TGTGCCAGCAGCGTAGTTGCAGGGAGGTTTGGAGAGACCCAGTACTTC.

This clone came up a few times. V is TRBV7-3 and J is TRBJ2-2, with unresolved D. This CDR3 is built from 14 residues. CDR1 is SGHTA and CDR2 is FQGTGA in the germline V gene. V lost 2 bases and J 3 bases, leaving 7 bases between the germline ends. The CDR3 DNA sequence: TGTGCCAGCAGCTTATACTCCTACACCGGGGAGCTGTTTTTT. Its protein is CASSLYSYTGELFF.

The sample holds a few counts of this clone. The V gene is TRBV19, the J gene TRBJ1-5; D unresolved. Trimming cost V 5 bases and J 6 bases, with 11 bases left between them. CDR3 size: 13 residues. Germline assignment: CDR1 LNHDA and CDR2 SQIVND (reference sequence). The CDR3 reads CASSPRTFQPQHF. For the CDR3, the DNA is TGTGCCAGTAGTCCCCGGACTTTTCAGCCCCAGCATTTT.

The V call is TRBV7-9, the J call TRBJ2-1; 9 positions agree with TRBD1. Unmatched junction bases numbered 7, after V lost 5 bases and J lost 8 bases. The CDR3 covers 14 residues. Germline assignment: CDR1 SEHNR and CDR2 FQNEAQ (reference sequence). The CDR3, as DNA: TGTGCCAGCAGCCCGGGACAGGGTGTGCATGAGCAGTTCTTC. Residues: CASSPGQGVHEQFF.

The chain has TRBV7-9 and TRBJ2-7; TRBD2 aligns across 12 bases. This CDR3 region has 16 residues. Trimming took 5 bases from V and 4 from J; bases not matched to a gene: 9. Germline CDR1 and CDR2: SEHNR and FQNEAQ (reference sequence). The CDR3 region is CASSRWTSGEHYEQYF. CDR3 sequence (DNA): TGTGCCAGCAGCCGATGGACTAGCGGGGAACATTACGAGCAGTACTTC. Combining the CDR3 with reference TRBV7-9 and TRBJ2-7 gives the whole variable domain DTGVSQNPRHKITKRGQNVTFRCDPISEHNRLYWYRQTLGQGPEFLTYFQNEAQLEKSRLLSDRFSAERPKGSFSTLEIQRTEQGDSAMYLCASSRWTSGEHYEQYFGPGTRLTVT.

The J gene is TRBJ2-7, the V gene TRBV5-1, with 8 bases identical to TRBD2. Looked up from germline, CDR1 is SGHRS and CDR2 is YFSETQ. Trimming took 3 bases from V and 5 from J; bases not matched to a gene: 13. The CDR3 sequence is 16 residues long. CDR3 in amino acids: CASSSLSGLVFDEQYF. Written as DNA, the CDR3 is TGCGCCAGCAGCTCCCTGTCGGGACTAGTTTTTGACGAGCAGTACTTC.

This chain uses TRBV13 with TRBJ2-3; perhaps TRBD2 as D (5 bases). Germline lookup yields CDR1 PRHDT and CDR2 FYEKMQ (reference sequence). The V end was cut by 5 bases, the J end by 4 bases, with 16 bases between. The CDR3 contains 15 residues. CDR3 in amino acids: CASSPSRATADTQYF. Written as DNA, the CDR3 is TGTGCCAGCAGCCCTTCGAGGGCCACGGCAGATACGCAGTATTTT.

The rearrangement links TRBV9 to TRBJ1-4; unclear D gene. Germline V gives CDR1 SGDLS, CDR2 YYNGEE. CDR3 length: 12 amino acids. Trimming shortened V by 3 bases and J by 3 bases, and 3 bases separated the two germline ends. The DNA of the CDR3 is TGTGCCAGCAGCGCACCTAATGAAAAACTGTTTTTT. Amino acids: CASSAPNEKLFF. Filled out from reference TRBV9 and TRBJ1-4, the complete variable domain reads DSGVTQTPKHLITATGQRVTLRCSPRSGDLSVYWYQQSLDQGLQFLIQYYNGEERAKGNILERFSAQQFPDLHSELNLSSLELGDSALYFCASSAPNEKLFFGSGTQLSVL.

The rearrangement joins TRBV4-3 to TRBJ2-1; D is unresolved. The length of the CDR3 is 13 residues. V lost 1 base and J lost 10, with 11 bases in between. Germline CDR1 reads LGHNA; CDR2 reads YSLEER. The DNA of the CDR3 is TGCGCCAGCAGCCAAGTTCTACACCAGGAGCAGTTCTTC. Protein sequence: CASSQVLHQEQFF.